These 2 T cell receptor beta chains originate from one sample sequenced in a study of shared T cell receptors in the human thymus. Generated by immunoSEQ multiplex PCR, the TCRdb table keeps only in-frame clones and is missing some. The sample has 700,000 or so clones, 75% to 90% seen once. These same records also appear under a second study, on human thymus T cells.

Sequenced: thymocytes. These receptor sequences come from a girl under three years old with a congenital heart defect.

The genes are TRBV27 and TRBJ2-7, with a possible D match to TRBD1 (6 bases). CDR1 MNHEY and CDR2 SMNVEV come from the germline V gene (reference sequence). V lost 5 bases, J lost 7 bases, and 18 bases lay in between. This CDR3 is 14 amino acids long. CDR3 loop: CASSHRQGQGEQYF. Written as DNA, the CDR3 is TGTGCCAGCAGTCATCGTCAGGGGCAGGGAGAGCAGTACTTC.

The chain combines TRBV7-9 with TRBJ1-3, with 7 nucleotides matching TRBD1. CDR1 SEHNR and CDR2 FQNEAQ come from the germline V gene (reference sequence). CDR3 size: 17 residues. With 1 base clipped from V and 0 bases from J, the junction kept 6 bases outside the gene matches. The CDR3 coding sequence is TGTGCCAGCAGCTTAGGGGGACAGCCGAGCTCTGGAAACACCATATATTTT. The encoded protein is CASSLGGQPSSGNTIYF.